Each of the 10 T cell receptor beta chains below was sequenced from the same sample in a study of T cell responses to AZD1222 COVID-19 vaccine. Clones were read by immunoSEQ multiplex PCR, and TCRdb kept only the in-frame ones, dropping some. This sample has some 130,000 clones, with about 93% found just once. The sample was peripheral blood, taken 28 days after the second AZD1222 dose. The receptors stem from an adult who received the AZD1222 COVID-19 vaccine.

V usage is TRBV6-1 and J usage is TRBJ1-4, with D possibly being TRBD1 (6 bases). Trimming stripped 0 bases from V and 8 bases from J, with 16 bases between. The CDR3 length is 16 residues. Germline-derived CDR1 and CDR2 are MNHNS and SASEGT. The CDR3 nucleotides are TGTGCCAGCAGTGAAGCCGCACAGGGCTTGGGCGAAAAACTGTTTTTT. Protein product: CASSEAAQGLGEKLFF.

The V gene is TRBV27, the J gene TRBJ1-2; TRBD1 matches at 7 bases. Looked up from germline, CDR1 is MNHEY and CDR2 is SMNVEV (reference sequence). This CDR3 region has 14 residues. The V segment lost 5 bases and the J segment 0 bases; nucleotides outside the gene matches: 3. The CDR3 nucleotides are TGTGCCAGCAGTATCGACAGGGCTAACTATGGCTACACCTTC. Translation: CASSIDRANYGYTF.

The rearrangement links TRBV2 to TRBJ1-1; D not certain. The CDR3 is 15 residues long. With 4 bases removed from V and 0 bases from J, the gap between germline ends came to 12 bases. Per germline, CDR1 SNHLY and CDR2 FYNNEI. The CDR3 region has the DNA TGTGCCAGCAGTGGATTGGCAGTCATGAACACTGAAGCTTTCTTT. This codes for CASSGLAVMNTEAFF.

CDR3 sequence (DNA): TGTGCCAGCAGCCTGACGGGCGTGGACACTGAAGCTTTCTTT. As protein: CASSLTGVDTEAFF. The chain recombines TRBV5-6 with TRBJ1-1; D uncertain. The germline V and J ends were trimmed by 4 bases and 3 bases, with 13 bases remaining between them. The CDR3 extends over 14 amino acids. Per the germline V gene, CDR1 is SGHDT and CDR2 is YYEEEE.

The rearrangement joins TRBV13 to TRBJ1-1, with 7 nucleotides matching TRBD1. The CDR3 has 12 residues. Germline CDR1 and CDR2: PRHDT and FYEKMQ (reference sequence). J lost 8 bases, V lost 5 bases, and 5 bases had no gene match. Written as DNA, the CDR3 is TGTGCCAGCAGCGCTGGGACAGAGGAAGCTTTCTTT. The encoded protein is CASSAGTEEAFF. Variable domain in full (rest from reference TRBV13 and TRBJ1-1): AAGVIQSPRHLIKEKRETATLKCYPIPRHDTVYWYQQGPGQDPQFLISFYEKMQSDKGSIPDRFSAQQFSDYHSELNMSSLELGDSALYFCASSAGTEEAFFGQGTRLTVV.

The chain combines TRBV7-2 with TRBJ2-2; 12 bases are a match to TRBD2. This CDR3 has 14 amino acids. Germline CDR1 and CDR2: SGHTA and FQGNSA. V lost 7 bases to trimming and J lost 9 bases; unmatched junction nucleotides: 6. The CDR3: CASTSTSGGRELFF. The CDR3 DNA follows: TGTGCCAGCACGTCGACTAGCGGGGGAAGGGAGCTGTTTTTT.

V and J are TRBV7-2 and TRBJ1-2; a possible D gene is TRBD1 (5 bases). Germline V gives CDR1 SGHTA, CDR2 FQGNSA. The CDR3 has 14 residues. Trimming shortened V by 4 bases and J by 2 bases, and 11 bases separated the two germline ends. The CDR3 is CASSSGTVNYGYTF. The CDR3, as DNA: TGTGCCAGCAGCTCGGGGACGGTAAACTATGGCTACACCTTC.

This chain uses TRBV28 with TRBJ2-3; D remains ambiguous. Germline V lookup: CDR1 MDHEN, CDR2 SYDVKM. This CDR3 is 12 amino acids long. The V gene lost 6 bases and the J gene lost 6 bases, with 10 bases spanning the gap. CDR3 loop: CASSHNVDTQYF. The CDR3 nucleotides read TGTGCCAGCAGCCACAATGTGGATACGCAGTATTTT.

The chain employs TRBV3-1 (or the pseudogene TRBV3-2) and TRBJ2-7; unclear D gene. The CDR3 runs to 14 residues. Germline V gene lookup returns CDR1 LGHDT and CDR2 YNNKEL (reference sequence). The ends were cut back, 0 bases at V and 6 bases at J, with 12 bases in the middle. CDR3 residues: CASSQDYFAAEQYF. CDR3 DNA sequence: TGTGCCAGCAGCCAAGATTATTTCGCGGCCGAGCAGTACTTC.

The rearrangement joins TRBV9 to TRBJ2-1, with unresolved D. The CDR3 spans 13 residues. The germline V and J ends were trimmed by 0 bases and 6 bases, with 7 bases remaining between them. CDR1 SGDLS and CDR2 YYNGEE come from the germline V gene. The CDR3: CASSVETLNEQFF. CDR3 coding DNA: TGTGCCAGCAGCGTAGAGACTCTCAATGAGCAGTTCTTC.